This T cell receptor beta chain derives from a study of cytomegalovirus exposure and HLA in healthy donors. The donors were healthy bone marrow donors. Germline lookup yields CDR1 WNHNN and CDR2 SYGVQD (reference sequence). There are 14 residues in the CDR3. Germline trimming cut 6 bases from V and 8 bases from J; bases unmatched to any gene: 8. With 60 Vbeta and 13 Jbeta primers, the PCR was carried out. Some clones are missing from TCRdb's copy, which holds only in-frame ones; the method was immunoSEQ multiplex PCR. This sample has approximately 120,000 clones, with about four fifths found just once. This clone was detected a few times.

The material sequenced was PBMCs. The rearrangement joins TRBV10-1 to TRBJ1-4, with 8 bases matching TRBD1. The sequence was collected from a woman in her twenties or thirties in good health and CMV-seronegative. The CDR3 DNA follows: TGCGCCAGCAGCCGCGGACAGGGTGGCGAAAAACTGTTTTTT. Protein product: CASSRGQGGEKLFF.